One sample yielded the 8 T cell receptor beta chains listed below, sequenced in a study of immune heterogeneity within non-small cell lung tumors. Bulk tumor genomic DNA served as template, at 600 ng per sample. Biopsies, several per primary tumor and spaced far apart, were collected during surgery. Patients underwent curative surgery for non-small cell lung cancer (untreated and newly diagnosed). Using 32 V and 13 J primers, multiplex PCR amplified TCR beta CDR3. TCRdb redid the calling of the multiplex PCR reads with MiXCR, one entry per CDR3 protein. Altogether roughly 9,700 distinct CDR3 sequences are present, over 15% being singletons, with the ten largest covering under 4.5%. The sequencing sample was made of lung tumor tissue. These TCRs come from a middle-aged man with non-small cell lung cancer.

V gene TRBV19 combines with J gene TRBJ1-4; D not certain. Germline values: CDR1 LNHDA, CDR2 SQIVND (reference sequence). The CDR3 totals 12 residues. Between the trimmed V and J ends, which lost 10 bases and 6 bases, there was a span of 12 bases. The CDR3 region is CATSAADEKLFF. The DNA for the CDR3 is TGTGCCACCTCGGCCGCGGATGAAAAACTGTTTTTT. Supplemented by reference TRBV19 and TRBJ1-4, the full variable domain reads DGGITQSPKYLFRKEGQNVTLSCEQNLNHDAMYWYRQDPGQGLRLIYYSQIVNDFQKGDIAEGYSVSREKKESFPLTVTSAQKNPTAFYLCATSAADEKLFFGSGTQLSVL.

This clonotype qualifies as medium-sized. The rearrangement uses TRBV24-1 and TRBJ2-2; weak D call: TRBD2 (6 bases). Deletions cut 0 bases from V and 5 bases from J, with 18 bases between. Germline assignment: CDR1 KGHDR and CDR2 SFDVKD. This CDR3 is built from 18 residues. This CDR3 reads CATSDLYLGGRQTGELFF. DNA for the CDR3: TGTGCCACCAGTGATTTGTATCTGGGGGGAAGGCAAACCGGGGAGCTGTTTTTT.

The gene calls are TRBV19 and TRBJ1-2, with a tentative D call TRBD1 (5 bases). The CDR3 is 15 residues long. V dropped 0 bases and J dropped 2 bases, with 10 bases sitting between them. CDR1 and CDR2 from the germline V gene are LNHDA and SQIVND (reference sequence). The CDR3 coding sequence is TGTGCCAGTAGTATAGATCAACAGGCGAACTATGGCTACACCTTC. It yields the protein CASSIDQQANYGYTF.

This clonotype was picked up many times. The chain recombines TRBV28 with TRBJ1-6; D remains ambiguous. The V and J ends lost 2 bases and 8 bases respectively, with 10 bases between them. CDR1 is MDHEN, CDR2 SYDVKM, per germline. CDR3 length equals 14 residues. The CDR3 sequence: CASSLGIGDSPLHF. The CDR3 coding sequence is TGTGCCAGCAGTTTAGGGATCGGGGATTCACCCCTCCACTTT.

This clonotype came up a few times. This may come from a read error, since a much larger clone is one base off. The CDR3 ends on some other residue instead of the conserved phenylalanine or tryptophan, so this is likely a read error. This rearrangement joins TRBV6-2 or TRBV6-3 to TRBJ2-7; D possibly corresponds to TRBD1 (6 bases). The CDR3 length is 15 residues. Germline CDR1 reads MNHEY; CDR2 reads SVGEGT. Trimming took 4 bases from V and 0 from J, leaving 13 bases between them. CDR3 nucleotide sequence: TGTGCCAGCAGTTCCACGACAGGAAGCTCCTACGAGCAGTACCTC. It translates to CASSSTTGSSYEQYL.

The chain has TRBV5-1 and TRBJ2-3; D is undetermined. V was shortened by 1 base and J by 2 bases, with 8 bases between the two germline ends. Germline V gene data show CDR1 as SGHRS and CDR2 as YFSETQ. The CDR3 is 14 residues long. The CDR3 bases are TGCGCCAGCAGCTTGAGCGCAACCACAGATACGCAGTATTTT. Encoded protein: CASSLSATTDTQYF.

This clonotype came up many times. CDR3 residues: CASRRTSGGSGELFF. The CDR3 DNA is TGTGCCAGCAGACGGACTAGCGGGGGGTCCGGGGAGCTGTTTTTT. The chain links TRBV6-1 to TRBJ2-2; TRBD2 matches 14 bases. CDR3 length: 15 residues. The trim removed 6 bases at V and 6 bases at J, leaving 3 bases unmatched. The V gene's germline CDR1 is MNHNS and CDR2 SASEGT.

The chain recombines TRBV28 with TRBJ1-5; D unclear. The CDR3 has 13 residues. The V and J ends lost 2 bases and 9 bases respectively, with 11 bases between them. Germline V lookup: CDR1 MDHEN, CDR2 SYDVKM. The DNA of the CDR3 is TGTGCCAGCAGTTTAGCCGGAGGGCGGCCCCAGCATTTT. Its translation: CASSLAGGRPQHF.